A selection of T cell receptor beta chains follows, all from one sample in a study of graft-versus-host responses after intestinal transplantation. Antigens of these TCRs are unknown. The repertoire was sequenced with immunoSEQ multiplex PCR; TCRdb's copy has only in-frame clones and lacks some. This sample carries some 90,000 clones, roughly 80% of them seen once, and the ten largest clones take around 0.8%. The sample consisted of unstimulated CD4+ T cells sorted from spleen or lymph node cells, taken before intestinal transplant. All receptors come from a human donor who received an intestinal transplant. Both conserved end residues are part of each CDR3. The D gene is left open where the match is weak. Size values are once, few and many counts, or a class for expanded clones, and some rows have none.

cdr3_aa cdr3_nt d_call cdr3_length j_call v_call clone_size
CASSLVWFSQPGEQYF TGTGCCAGCAGCTTAGTCTGGTTTAGTCAGCCGGGGGAGCAGTACTTC . 16 TRBJ2-7 TRBV7-8 .
CASKGGSGTYNSPLHF TGTGCCAGCAAGGGGGGGTCGGGAACCTATAATTCACCCCTCCACTTT . 16 TRBJ1-6 TRBV28 once
CASSPWGHEQYF TGTGCCAGCTCACCTTGGGGGCACGAGCAGTACTTC . 12 TRBJ2-7 TRBV18 few
CASSESGTGTYEQYF TGCGCCAGCAGCGAATCCGGGACAGGAACCTACGAGCAGTACTTC TRBD1 15 TRBJ2-7 TRBV5-1 .
CASSSSGSGYFTGELFF TGTGCCAGCAGCTCTAGCGGGAGCGGGTATTTCACCGGGGAGCTGTTTTTT TRBD2 17 TRBJ2-2 TRBV5-4 .
CASKLAGELTYEQYF TGTGCCAGCAAGTTGGCGGGAGAGCTTACCTACGAGCAGTACTTC TRBD2 15 TRBJ2-7 TRBV28 .
CASSPDRDGYTF TGTGCCAGCAGCCCGGACAGGGATGGCTACACCTTC TRBD1 12 TRBJ1-2 TRBV9 .
CASSLDRTSTGELFF TGTGCCAGCAGCTTGGACAGAACTTCGACCGGGGAGCTGTTTTTT . 15 TRBJ2-2 TRBV5-4 .
CASSLSGGVNTQYF TGTGCCAGCAGTTTATCCGGGGGGGTAAATACGCAGTATTTT TRBD2 14 TRBJ2-3 TRBV28 .
CASSRDSSGNTIYF TGCGCCAGCAGCCGGGACAGCTCTGGAAACACCATATATTTT TRBD1 14 TRBJ1-3 TRBV5-1 .